The source of this TCR beta chain is a study of blood T cell repertoires in COVID-19. On the study more broadly: Researchers got acute and convalescent COVID-19 samples from the United States, Italy and Spain.

V trimming: 3 bases; J trimming: 6 bases; junction bases outside the gene matches: 5. Germline CDR1 reads KGHDR; CDR2 reads SFDVKD. The CDR3 covers 14 residues. Under the authors' procedure: Reference gene primer amplification yielded estimated nucleated cell counts. Sequenced by immunoSEQ multiplex PCR; TCRdb stores in-frame clones only, minus some. From that table come the V and J calls and clone size; the DNA was used to work out D and trimming. Of roughly 120,000 clones listed, 60% to 85% are singletons. The sequencing sample was made of peripheral blood. The chain employs TRBV24-1 and TRBJ1-2, with 8 bases identical to TRBD1. The sequence was obtained from a man aged 65 to 85 with acute or convalescent COVID-19. This CDR3 is CATSDVDRENGYTF. DNA for the CDR3: TGTGCCACCAGTGATGTGGACAGGGAAAATGGCTACACCTTC.